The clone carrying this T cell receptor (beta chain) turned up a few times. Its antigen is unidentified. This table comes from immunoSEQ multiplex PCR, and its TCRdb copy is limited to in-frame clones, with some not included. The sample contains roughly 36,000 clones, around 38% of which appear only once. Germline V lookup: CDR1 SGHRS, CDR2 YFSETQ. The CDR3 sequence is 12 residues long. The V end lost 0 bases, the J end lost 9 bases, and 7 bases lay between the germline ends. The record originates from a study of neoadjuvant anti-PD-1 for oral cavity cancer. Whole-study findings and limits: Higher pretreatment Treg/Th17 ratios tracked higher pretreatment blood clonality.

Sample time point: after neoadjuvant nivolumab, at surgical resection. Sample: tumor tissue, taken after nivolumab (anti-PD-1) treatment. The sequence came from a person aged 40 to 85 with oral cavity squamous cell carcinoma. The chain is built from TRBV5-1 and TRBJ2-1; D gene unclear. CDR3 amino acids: CASSLVGIEQFF. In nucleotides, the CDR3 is TGCGCCAGCAGCTTGGTCGGAATTGAGCAGTTCTTC.